This TCR beta chain was identified in a study of cytomegalovirus exposure and HLA in healthy donors. Study-wide background: Findings of an earlier analysis included over 95 million unique TCR beta sequences from some 180 million T cells. Whole-study results and caveats: Later analysis associated a missense DCLRE1C variant with TCR beta V- and J-gene trimming.

A remark on this clone: The target antigen is unknown.

Trimming cost V 2 bases and J 4 bases; bases outside gene matches: 13. Germline V gene sequence: CDR1 MGHRA, CDR2 YSYEKL. The CDR3 sequence is 18 residues long. The study ran its PCR with 60 Vbeta and 13 Jbeta primers. Data came from immunoSEQ multiplex PCR; TCRdb stores just in-frame clones and leaves some out. The table shows 74,000 or so clones, with under 80% occurring only once. This TCR derives from a male donor in good health and CMV-seropositive. This sequence joins TRBV4-1 and TRBJ2-1; 8 bases are a match to TRBD2. Specimen: PBMCs. As DNA, the CDR3 is TGCGCCAGCAGCCAACTAGGACAAAGCAGCGGGAGATACAATGAGCAGTTCTTC. Protein sequence: CASSQLGQSSGRYNEQFF.